This T cell receptor beta chain was sequenced in a study of technical replicates of blood from a few donors. Sequenced by immunoSEQ multiplex PCR; TCRdb stores in-frame clones only, minus some. The sample shows about 73,000 clones, 90% of them seen only once. The CDR3 covers 16 residues. Looked up from germline, CDR1 is LGHNT and CDR2 is FRNRAP. Germline trimming cut 2 bases from V and 5 bases from J; bases unmatched to any gene: 5. The origin of this receptor is a human donor in good health. Some clones in this sample may be carry-over from other donors' samples. The sample consisted of PBMCs. This chain uses TRBV12-5 with TRBJ2-1; 11 bases are shared with TRBD2. The CDR3 bases are TGTGCTAGTGGTTTGATAGCGGGAGGGCCCCACAATGAGCAGTTCTTC. Protein sequence: CASGLIAGGPHNEQFF.